Listed below are T cell receptor beta chains from one sample, sequenced in a study of tumor-infiltrating lymphocytes in primary liver carcinoma. Via MiXCR, TCRdb re-called the multiplex PCR reads, giving one row per CDR3 protein. The sample includes about 99,000 distinct CDR3 sequences, about 70% of them seen just once. The sequencing sample was made of liver tumor tissue from sampling region 5. These receptors all come from a woman aged 60-75 years with primary liver carcinoma and hepatitis B virus infection. CDR3s leave out the opening cysteine and the closing phenylalanine or tryptophan. Fields, in order: J gene, V gene, CDR3 length, CDR3 protein.

TRBJ2-7 | TRBV5-5 | 16 | ASSRVVWAPGLSHEQY
TRBJ1-1 | TRBV11-2 | 11 | TSSVTTNTEAF
TRBJ2-7 | TRBV7-3 | 12 | ASSPAPRVYEQY
TRBJ2-5 | TRBV7-9 | 12 | ASSLGRAQETQY
TRBJ2-5 | TRBV5-5 | 13 | TSSFGFMNQETQY
TRBJ2-1 | TRBV11-2 | 12 | AISLAARNDVQF
TRBJ1-2 | TRBV29-1 | 8 | SVEESSYT
TRBJ2-3 | TRBV29-1 | 12 | SVSSGRSTDTQY
TRBJ2-7 | TRBV28 | 12 | ASSLTVRPHEQY
TRBJ1-3 | TRBV14 | 11 | ASSQDGGNTIY
TRBJ1-3 | TRBV19 | 13 | ASSPWTASGNTIY
TRBJ2-1 | TRBV11-2 | 13 | ARGRGSNSYNERF
TRBJ2-3 | TRBV29-1 | 16 | NVEALGRVGVSTATQY
TRBJ1-2 | TRBV6-5 | 11 | ASSYGMGYGYT
TRBJ2-3 | TRBV6-1 | 13 | ASSEATGGTDTQY
TRBJ1-1 | TRBV10-1 | 11 | ASSEQLNTEAF
TRBJ2-6 | TRBV28 | 16 | TSTSPRTEGDGANVLT
TRBJ2-5 | TRBV20-1 | 13 | SATPTSRWEETQY
TRBJ2-5 | TRBV11-3 | 12 | ASSLPGGQGTQY
TRBJ2-1 | TRBV28 | 14 | ASSLGGQGIGNEQF
TRBJ2-3 | TRBV7-8 | 13 | TSSLDPGAADTQY
TRBJ1-2 | TRBV11-2 | 14 | ASGLGTPEGFYGYT
TRBJ2-5 | TRBV12-3/TRBV12-4 | 15 | ASRRLAGGLRVEDQY
TRBJ2-1 | TRBV12-3/TRBV12-4 | 11 | ASGGGSYDEQF
TRBJ2-6 | TRBV12-3/TRBV12-4 | 15 | ANSPGQGISGANILT
TRBJ2-5 | TRBV29-1 | 13 | SVEGPTGFIETQY
TRBJ1-1 | TRBV6-5 | 10 | ASKSPGTEAF
TRBJ2-3 | TRBV28 | 12 | VSSLEGTADTQY
TRBJ2-3 | TRBV11-2 | 12 | ASSLRQGANTQY
TRBJ2-7 | TRBV28 | 13 | ASSTDPGRGYEQY
TRBJ2-3 | TRBV29-1 | 12 | SVGNQGRVDTQY
TRBJ2-7 | TRBV2 | 12 | ASKRTGSLYEQY
TRBJ2-1 | TRBV28 | 13 | ASTAWFELYNEQF
TRBJ2-7 | TRBV29-1 | 14 | SVTGTSGSNRYEQH
TRBJ2-1 | TRBV12-3/TRBV12-4 | 13 | ASRGASGRFLEQF
TRBJ2-5 | TRBV28 | 10 | ASSFLQETQC
TRBJ2-7 | TRBV5-4 | 13 | ASSRLAGEFYEQY
TRBJ2-5 | TRBV6-6 | 15 | ANSNPRTSGTEETQY
TRBJ1-5 | TRBV10-2 | 13 | ASSKTGQLNQPHH
TRBJ2-2 | TRBV6-5 | 15 | AGSYRTFGQNTGELF
TRBJ2-6 | TRBV30 | 15 | AWNGQGRVSGANVLT
TRBJ2-1 | TRBV6-2/TRBV6-3 | 10 | ASTSRYNEQF
TRBJ1-2 | TRBV28 | 10 | ASSVRWYGYS
TRBJ2-6 | TRBV6-5 | 13 | ASNYRATGTKVLT
TRBJ2-5 | TRBV30 | 11 | AWAIHGGETQY
TRBJ2-7 | TRBV6-1 | 13 | ASYERAEGGYEQY
TRBJ2-2 | TRBV12-3/TRBV12-4 | 13 | ASRKQGLNTGELF
TRBJ2-1 | TRBV7-3 | 14 | ARSPNGGSSYNEQF
TRBJ2-1 | TRBV28 | 10 | ASSFLPEGQF
TRBJ2-1 | TRBV6-1 | 12 | ASSTGPLGSEQI
TRBJ1-1 | TRBV7-3 | 10 | ATLIGRAEAF
TRBJ2-7 | TRBV5-4 | 14 | ASSPPGSGRTCEQY
TRBJ1-2 | TRBV11-2 | 11 | ACSLDRNYDYT
TRBJ1-5 | TRBV30 | 13 | AWSVEGTTSQPQH
TRBJ2-7 | TRBV2 | 12 | ASSDWTGYYEQY
TRBJ1-5 | TRBV10-2 | 13 | ASSKTGQLNQPQH
TRBJ2-1 | TRBV12-3/TRBV12-4 | 13 | ASSFGQGLNNEQF